This T cell receptor beta chain was captured in a study of blood T cell repertoires in COVID-19. Study details: Acute and convalescent COVID-19 specimens originated in the United States, Italy and Spain.

The germline V gene has CDR1 LNHDA and CDR2 SQIVND (reference sequence). This CDR3 has 13 amino acids. V was shortened by 4 bases and J by 3 bases, with 10 bases between the two germline ends. Under the authors' procedure: Cell counts per sample came from amplifying reference gene primers. Libraries were prepared by immunoSEQ multiplex PCR; TCRdb keeps only in-frame clonotypes and omits some of them. V, J and clone size are those of that table, while D and trimming were read from the DNA. This repertoire shows around 250,000 clones, over 75% found once; its top ten account for around 0.67%. Sequencing was performed on peripheral blood. The chain is built from TRBV19 and TRBJ2-7, with a tentative D call TRBD2 (5 bases). This clonotype was obtained from a human donor in a cohort sampled during active COVID-19. CDR3 loop: CASSTAEGYEQYF. CDR3 bases: TGTGCCAGTAGTACGGCCGAGGGCTACGAGCAGTACTTC.